This TCR beta chain is drawn from a study of blood T cell repertoires in COVID-19. The overall study: The analysed material was cDNA or gDNA that came from T cells, B-cell-depleted T cells, or PBMCs.

Method: immunoSEQ multiplex PCR; TCRdb's copy keeps in-frame clones and lacks some. This sample has 150,000 to 200,000 clones, with about 85% found just once. The germline CDR1 and CDR2 sequences are SGHRS and YFSETQ. V lost 2 bases and J lost 8; bases outside the gene matches: 8. The length of the CDR3 is 15 residues. This sequence originates from a human donor with acute or convalescent COVID-19. The donor label of this sample is uncertain. Specimen: peripheral blood. J is TRBJ2-1 and V is TRBV5-1; TRBD1 matches 9 bases. The CDR3 bases are TGCGCCAGCAGCTTTACCGGGACAGGGAATGATGAGCAGTTCTTC. Protein product: CASSFTGTGNDEQFF.